This T cell receptor beta chain was observed in a study of immune characterization of retroperitoneal liposarcoma. TCRdb itself ran the PCR reads through MiXCR, one entry per CDR3 protein. In the table there are 2,500 or so distinct CDR3 sequences, 30% to 45% of which are singletons. The CDR3 has 21 amino acids. The germline CDR1 and CDR2 sequences are MNHNS and SASEGT. The chain recombines TRBV6-1 with TRBJ2-3; TRBD2 matches 11 bases. TRBJ2-1 matches the DNA end more closely, so the J call is doubtful. Material: tumor tissue. This clonotype was sampled from a male donor with retroperitoneal liposarcoma. CDR3 DNA sequence: TGTGCCAGCAGTCCAAGGGGGGGGAGAGTACTAGCGGGAGCTAAAGCCTACGAGCAGTTCTTC. This sequence encodes CASSPRGGRVLAGAKAYEQFF.